This T cell receptor (beta chain) was sequenced in a study of early T cells in non-severe SARS-CoV-2 infection. The overall study: Sequenced bulk RNA came from whole blood that was unsorted, and chains were unpaired.

In its sample, this clonotype was seen many times. Its antigen is unknown. Individual cDNA molecules were tagged with unique molecular identifiers, the study reported. TCRdb itself ran the 5' RACE reads through MiXCR, one entry per CDR3 protein. The data show 40,000 to 55,000 distinct CDR3 sequences, over 3% seen once. This CDR3 comprises 15 residues. Deletions cut 3 bases from V and 0 bases from J, with 11 bases between. Looked up from germline, CDR1 is SEHNR and CDR2 is FQNEAQ (reference sequence). General study results and limits: Missing private and CD4 specificities, VDJdb matching favored anti-spike CD8 responses.

The source material was whole blood. The V gene is TRBV7-9, the J gene TRBJ1-2; D gene unclear. The origin of this receptor is an adult who was a healthcare worker with PCR-confirmed SARS-CoV-2 infection or an uninfected control (not recorded which). CDR3 region: CASSLVIETNYGYTF. CDR3 DNA: TGTGCCAGCAGCTTGGTTATTGAAACTAACTATGGCTACACCTTC.